A selection of T cell receptor beta chains follows, all from one sample in a study of beta chain features in type 1 diabetes. TCRdb's copy holds only in-frame clones and misses some; the assay was immunoSEQ multiplex PCR. The sample carries 400,000 to 500,000 clones, more than 11% recorded once. Sequencing was done on a sample of naive CD4+ T cells from blood. All receptors come from a man between 25 and 39 years old in good health. CDR3s include the opening cysteine and the closing phenylalanine or tryptophan. The order of the fields is D gene, J gene, V gene, clone size, CDR3 DNA, CDR3 protein. D genes are given only for firm matches. The size of a clone is reported for some rows only, either as once, few or many, or as a class for expanded clones.

D gene: .; J gene: TRBJ2-1; V gene: TRBV7-2; clone size: .; CDR3 DNA: TGTGCCAGCAGCTTACCGGGTCTCAGAAAGAATGAGCAGTTCTTC; CDR3 protein: CASSLPGLRKNEQFF
D gene: TRBD1; J gene: TRBJ2-3; V gene: TRBV11-3; clone size: .; CDR3 DNA: TGTGCCAGTGGACAGGGCCCAGATACGCAGTATTTT; CDR3 protein: CASGQGPDTQYF
D gene: .; J gene: TRBJ2-1; V gene: TRBV7-9; clone size: .; CDR3 DNA: TGTGCCAGCAGCTTAGGGAGACTAGGATACAATGAGCAGTTCTTC; CDR3 protein: CASSLGRLGYNEQFF
D gene: .; J gene: TRBJ2-1; V gene: TRBV7-9; clone size: few; CDR3 DNA: TGTGCCAGCAGCTCCCTAGAGAGCTCCTACAATGAGCAGTTCTTC; CDR3 protein: CASSSLESSYNEQFF
D gene: .; J gene: TRBJ1-2; V gene: TRBV14; clone size: .; CDR3 DNA: TGTGCCAGCAGCCGGGGGATATTCTATGGCTACACCTTC; CDR3 protein: CASSRGIFYGYTF
D gene: .; J gene: TRBJ2-3; V gene: TRBV7-2; clone size: .; CDR3 DNA: TGTGCCAGCAGCTTTCAGGGACTCCCGACAGATACGCAGTATTTT; CDR3 protein: CASSFQGLPTDTQYF
D gene: TRBD2; J gene: TRBJ2-1; V gene: TRBV5-1; clone size: .; CDR3 DNA: TGCGCCAGCAGCTTTCTAGCGGGAGATGTGGCCTACAATGAGCAGTTCTTC; CDR3 protein: CASSFLAGDVAYNEQFF
D gene: TRBD2; J gene: TRBJ2-3; V gene: TRBV29-1; clone size: .; CDR3 DNA: TGCAGCGTTGACTTTAGCGGGATAGCAGATACGCAGTATTTT; CDR3 protein: CSVDFSGIADTQYF
D gene: TRBD1; J gene: TRBJ2-5; V gene: TRBV9; clone size: few; CDR3 DNA: TGTGCCAGCAGCGCGGGACAGGGAGTCCAAGAGACCCAGTACTTC; CDR3 protein: CASSAGQGVQETQYF
D gene: .; J gene: TRBJ1-5; V gene: TRBV9; clone size: .; CDR3 DNA: TGTGCCAGCAGCGTAGACGCTAGCAATCAGCCCCAGCATTTT; CDR3 protein: CASSVDASNQPQHF
D gene: TRBD2; J gene: TRBJ2-3; V gene: TRBV4-1; clone size: few; CDR3 DNA: TGCGCCAGCAGCCAATCAGGACTAGCGGCAGATACGCAGTATTTT; CDR3 protein: CASSQSGLAADTQYF